What follows are 12 T cell receptor beta chains derived from one specimen sequenced in a study of blood T cell repertoires in COVID-19. Produced via immunoSEQ multiplex PCR; TCRdb's table is partial and in-frame only. The table includes about 22,000 clones, roughly nine tenths detected once. Material: peripheral blood. The receptor set was obtained from a human donor with active COVID-19. The donor label of this sample is uncertain.

In its sample, this clone was seen once. The gene calls are TRBV27 and TRBJ2-1, with 9 bases lining up with TRBD1. The V and J ends lost 6 bases and 8 bases, in that order; junction bases with no gene match: 5. The germline gives CDR1 MNHEY, CDR2 SMNVEV (reference sequence). This CDR3 contains 13 residues. The CDR3 nucleotides are TGTGCCAGCAGGCGACAGGGGGTAGATGAGCAGTTCTTC. It codes for CASRRQGVDEQFF.

The chain couples TRBV10-3 to TRBJ1-2, with 8 bases identical to TRBD1. This CDR3 is built from 19 residues. Losses at the gene ends were 4 bases for V and 8 bases for J; bases not matched to a gene: 24. CDR1 and CDR2 from the germline V gene are ENHRY and SYGVKD. The CDR3 bases are TGTGCCATCAGTGCCTCAGGGGGCGCCCATTACGGTCTGGCGGTGGGCTACACCTTC. Protein product: CAISASGGAHYGLAVGYTF.

V is TRBV6-1 and J is TRBJ1-2; TRBD1 matches 7 bases. The CDR3 has 14 residues. Unmatched junction bases numbered 8, after V lost 3 bases and J lost 7 bases. Germline V CDR1 and CDR2: MNHNS, SASEGT. CDR3 DNA sequence: TGTGCCAGCAGTGAGACAGGGATGAGTTTTGGCTACACCTTC. Protein sequence: CASSETGMSFGYTF.

The J gene is TRBJ2-7, the V gene TRBV5-6; TRBD1 aligns across 8 bases. The CDR3 contains 12 residues. CDR1 and CDR2 (germline): SGHDT, YYEEEE. Trimming took 3 bases from V and 7 from J; bases not matched to a gene: 3. CDR3 residues: CASSWTGREQYF. CDR3 nucleotide sequence: TGTGCCAGCAGCTGGACAGGGCGGGAGCAGTACTTC.

V and J are TRBV11-3 and TRBJ2-7, with 8 bases fitting TRBD1. Germline V CDR1 and CDR2: SGHNT, YENEEA. The CDR3 length is 13 residues. J was trimmed by 12 bases and V by 1 base; bases with no gene match: 8. CDR3 coding DNA: TGTGCCAGCAGCTTAGCTCGCAGGGGGCGGCCGTACTTC. Residues: CASSLARRGRPYF. Using reference TRBV11-3 and TRBJ2-7 for the parts outside the CDR3, the full variable domain is EAGVVQSPRYKIIEKKQPVAFWCNPISGHNTLYWYLQNLGQGPELLIRYENEEAVDDSQLPKDRFSAERLKGVDSTLKIQPAELGDSAVYLCASSLARRGRPYFGPGTRLTVT.

The chain has TRBV4-3 and TRBJ2-7, with D tentatively TRBD2 (6 bases). The germline gives CDR1 LGHNA, CDR2 YSLEER. There are 13 residues in the CDR3. V gave up 0 bases and J gave up 4 bases, with 7 bases separating them. CDR3 protein: CASSQDRGYEQYF. CDR3 DNA sequence: TGCGCCAGCAGCCAAGATCGGGGGTACGAGCAGTACTTC.

V and J are TRBV19 and TRBJ1-4, with 9 nucleotides matching TRBD1. Losses at the gene ends were 6 bases for V and 5 bases for J; bases not matched to a gene: 4. Germline CDR1 and CDR2: LNHDA and SQIVND (reference sequence). CDR3 length: 14 amino acids. The CDR3 is CASRVGQGNEKLFF. The DNA for the CDR3 is TGTGCCAGTAGAGTGGGACAGGGAAATGAAAAACTGTTTTTT.

This clone has just one count. This chain links TRBV19 with TRBJ1-1; no clear D. The CDR3 is made up of 16 amino acids. Germline loops: CDR1 LNHDA, CDR2 SQIVND (reference sequence). Trimming took off 5 bases at V and 0 bases at J, with 16 bases between the two ends. The CDR3 loop is CASSHAAGILNTEAFF. Here the CDR3 DNA reads TGTGCCAGTAGTCATGCCGCCGGGATCTTGAACACTGAAGCTTTCTTT.

This clone appeared a single time. The CDR3 bases are TGTGCCACCAGTGATTCTGTACAGGGGGCCCTCACCGGGGAGCTGTTTTTT. Translation gives CATSDSVQGALTGELFF. The rearrangement joins TRBV24-1 to TRBJ2-2, with 9 nucleotides matching TRBD1. With V trimmed by 2 bases and J by 4 bases, 7 bases remained unmatched. CDR1 KGHDR and CDR2 SFDVKD come from the germline V gene. There are 17 residues in the CDR3.

The rearrangement links TRBV29-1 to TRBJ2-5, with TRBD1 identical over 10 bases. In germline, CDR1 is SQVTM, CDR2 ANQGSEA. There are 15 residues in the CDR3. V trimming: 6 bases; J trimming: 1 base; junction bases outside the gene matches: 8. In DNA, the CDR3 is TGCAGCGTCTGGGGGGGGACAGGGGCCCAAGAGACCCAGTACTTC. This encodes CSVWGGTGAQETQYF.

The chain uses TRBV9 and TRBJ2-1, with D perhaps TRBD2 (5 bases). The CDR3 spans 15 residues. CDR1 and CDR2 from the germline V gene are SGDLS and YYNGEE. V was shortened by 3 bases and J by 2 bases, with 12 bases between the two germline ends. The CDR3 DNA is TGTGCCAGCAGCGCCGAGGGTCCTACCTACAATGAGCAGTTCTTC. Its protein product is CASSAEGPTYNEQFF. The full variable domain, with the rest looked up from reference TRBV9 and TRBJ2-1, is DSGVTQTPKHLITATGQRVTLRCSPRSGDLSVYWYQQSLDQGLQFLIQYYNGEERAKGNILERFSAQQFPDLHSELNLSSLELGDSALYFCASSAEGPTYNEQFFGPGTRLTVL.

J is TRBJ2-4 and V is TRBV19, with a tentative D call TRBD2 (5 bases). The CDR3 contains 14 residues. Trimming left V 3 bases short and J 8 bases short, with 14 bases between. Germline CDR1 and CDR2: LNHDA and SQIVND (reference sequence). CDR3 in amino acids: CASSIPGGMYIQYF. The CDR3 nucleotides are TGTGCCAGTAGTATTCCTGGAGGAATGTACATTCAGTACTTC.